The 10 T cell receptor beta chains below were found in one sample sequenced in a study of blood T cell repertoires in COVID-19. Assay: immunoSEQ multiplex PCR; the TCRdb copy retains only in-frame clones and omits some. This sample has about 100,000 clones, with about nine tenths found just once. The sequenced sample consisted of peripheral blood. The receptors shown here come from a woman between 50 and 59 years old with COVID-19, enrolled during active disease.

The V call is TRBV7-2, the J call TRBJ2-7; D not certain. The CDR3 extends over 12 amino acids. The V end was cut by 5 bases, the J end by 5 bases, with 10 bases between. Germline assignment: CDR1 SGHTA and CDR2 FQGNSA. CDR3 amino acids: CASSPLVHEQYF. CDR3 coding DNA: TGTGCCAGCAGCCCGCTAGTCCACGAGCAGTACTTC.

This chain joins TRBV28 and TRBJ1-4; D possibly corresponds to TRBD1 (6 bases). The CDR3 has 14 amino acids. Germline CDR1 is MDHEN and CDR2 is SYDVKM. The V and J ends lost 1 base and 8 bases respectively, with 11 bases between them. As DNA, the CDR3 is TGTGCCAGCAGTTTATCAGGGGCGCGGGAAAAACTGTTTTTT. Residues: CASSLSGAREKLFF.

CDR3 in DNA: TGTGCCAGCAGCCCATTACCGGCAGGGTCCAACTCTGGGGCCAACGTCCTGACTTTC. Translating gives CASSPLPAGSNSGANVLTF. The chain joins TRBV7-9 to TRBJ2-6, with D maybe TRBD1 (5 bases). CDR1 is SEHNR and CDR2 is FQNEAQ in the germline V gene (reference sequence). V shed 5 bases and J shed 0 bases, with 20 bases lying between them. This CDR3 has 19 amino acids.

The genes are TRBV6-5 and TRBJ1-2; TRBD1 aligns across 12 bases. The CDR3 runs to 15 residues. V shed 10 bases and J 3 bases; nucleotides not matched to a gene: 9. Germline CDR1 MNHEY, CDR2 SVGAGI. The CDR3 reads CATKGQGAMDYGYTF. CDR3 coding DNA: TGTGCCACCAAGGGACAGGGGGCGATGGACTATGGCTACACCTTC.

The chain is built from TRBV28 and TRBJ1-1; D is ambiguous. Germline CDR1 MDHEN, CDR2 SYDVKM. The CDR3 consists of 14 residues. With 7 bases removed from V and 1 base from J, the gap between germline ends came to 13 bases. The CDR3 DNA is TGTGCCAGCATTGATCGACGGGAGAACACTGAAGCTTTCTTT. The encoded protein is CASIDRRENTEAFF.

This rearrangement joins TRBV6-2 or TRBV6-3 to TRBJ2-1; tentative D call: TRBD1 (6 bases). Looked up from germline, CDR1 is MNHEY and CDR2 is SVGEGT. The CDR3 loop spans 15 amino acids. Between the trimmed V and J ends, which lost 0 bases and 4 bases, there was a span of 10 bases. The CDR3 DNA is TGTGCCAGCAGTTACTCGACAGGAAATTACAATGAGCAGTTCTTC. Its translation: CASSYSTGNYNEQFF.

This chain uses TRBV5-6 with TRBJ2-1, with 8 bases aligning to TRBD2. V lost 4 bases, J lost 5 bases, and 11 bases stayed unmatched. Germline-derived CDR1 and CDR2 are SGHDT and YYEEEE. This CDR3 has 16 residues. The CDR3 region is CASSPLAGGGHNEQFF. CDR3 in DNA: TGTGCCAGCAGCCCGTTGGCCGGGGGGGGCCACAATGAGCAGTTCTTC.

The V and J genes are TRBV7-9 and TRBJ2-5; 7 bases fit TRBD1. The V gene's germline CDR1 is SEHNR and CDR2 FQNEAQ (reference sequence). The CDR3 has 14 amino acids. Losses at the gene ends were 5 bases for V and 3 bases for J; bases not matched to a gene: 6. The CDR3 is CASSGYTGEETQYF. As DNA, the CDR3 is TGTGCCAGCAGCGGCTACACAGGGGAAGAGACCCAGTACTTC.

This chain connects TRBV6-6 to TRBJ2-5; D unclear. CDR1 is MNHNY, CDR2 SVGAGI, per germline (reference sequence). V lost 3 bases and J 5 bases, leaving 4 bases between the germline ends. This CDR3 has 11 amino acids. The CDR3 sequence is CASSYSETQYF. CDR3 bases: TGTGCCAGCAGTTATTCGGAGACCCAGTACTTC.

This clone has just one count. V and J are TRBV6-5 and TRBJ2-7; 7 bases map to TRBD1. The CDR3 has 14 amino acids. V shed 6 bases and J 0 bases; nucleotides not matched to a gene: 5. Germline V gene data show CDR1 as MNHEY and CDR2 as SVGAGI. The CDR3 sequence: CASSGTASSYEQYF. CDR3 nucleotide sequence: TGTGCCAGCAGCGGGACAGCGAGCTCCTACGAGCAGTACTTC.